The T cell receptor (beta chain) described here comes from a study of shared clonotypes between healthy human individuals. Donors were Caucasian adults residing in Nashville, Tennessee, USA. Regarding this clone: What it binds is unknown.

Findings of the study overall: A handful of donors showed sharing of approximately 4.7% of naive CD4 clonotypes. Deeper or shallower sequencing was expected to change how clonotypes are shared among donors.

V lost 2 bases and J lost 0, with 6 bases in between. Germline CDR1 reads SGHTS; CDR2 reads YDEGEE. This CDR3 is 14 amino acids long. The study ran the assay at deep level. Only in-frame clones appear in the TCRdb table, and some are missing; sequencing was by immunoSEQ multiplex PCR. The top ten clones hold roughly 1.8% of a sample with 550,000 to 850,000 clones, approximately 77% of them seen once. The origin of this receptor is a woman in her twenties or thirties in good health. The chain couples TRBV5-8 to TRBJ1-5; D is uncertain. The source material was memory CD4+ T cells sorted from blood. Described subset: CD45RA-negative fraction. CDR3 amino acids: CASSFWYSNQPQHF. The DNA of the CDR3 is TGTGCCAGCAGCTTTTGGTATAGCAATCAGCCCCAGCATTTT.